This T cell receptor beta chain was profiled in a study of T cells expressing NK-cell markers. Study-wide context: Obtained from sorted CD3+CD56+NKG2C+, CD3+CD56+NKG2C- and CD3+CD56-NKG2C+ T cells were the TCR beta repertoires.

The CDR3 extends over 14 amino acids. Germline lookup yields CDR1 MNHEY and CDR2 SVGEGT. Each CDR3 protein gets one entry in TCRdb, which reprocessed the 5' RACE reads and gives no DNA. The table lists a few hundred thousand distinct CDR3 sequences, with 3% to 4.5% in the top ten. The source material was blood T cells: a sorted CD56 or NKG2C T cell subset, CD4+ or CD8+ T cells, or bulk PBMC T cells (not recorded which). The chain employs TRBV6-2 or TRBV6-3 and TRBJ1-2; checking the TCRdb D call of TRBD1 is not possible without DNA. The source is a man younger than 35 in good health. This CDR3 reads CASSYLGQLYGYTF.